A single sample is the source of the 28 T cell receptor beta chains below, sequenced in a study of CXCR3-negative and CXCR3-positive naive CD8 T cells. The method, 5' RACE with UMI labels, was used to prepare the TRB cDNA libraries. TCRdb reprocessed the 5' RACE reads, keeping one entry per CDR3 protein, no DNA. Here the sample table reports several thousand distinct CDR3 sequences. Specimen: naive CXCR3- CD8+ T cells from blood. The subset denotes: CD45RO-CCR7+CD27+CD95- naive CD8+ T cells lacking CXCR3 (TNR3-). The receptors shown here come from a human donor in good health. Some clones in this sample may be carry-over from other donors' samples.

Frequency places this clonotype as medium-sized. The gene calls are TRBV7-8 and TRBJ1-1. CDR3 length: 12 residues. Germline assignment: CDR1 SGHVS and CDR2 FQNEAQ. The chain's CDR3 is CATLKVGLEAFF.

This clonotype is called medium-sized based on its frequency. The gene calls are TRBV20-1 and TRBJ2-2; TCRdb's D call of TRBD1 is untestable without DNA. The CDR3 runs 17 residues. Germline lookup yields CDR1 DFQATT and CDR2 SNEGSKA (reference sequence). The CDR3: CSALSRDRQTGTGELFF.

This clonotype is classed as medium-sized by frequency. The chain recombines TRBV7-2 with TRBJ2-1; the D call of TRBD2 rests on TCRdb alone, since no DNA is present to check it. This CDR3 contains 19 residues. Germline CDR1 is SGHTA and CDR2 is FQGNSA. CDR3 sequence: CASSSGLAGVSGSYNEQFF.

Frequency places this clonotype as medium-sized. The V gene is TRBV11-2, the J gene TRBJ2-5; without DNA, the TCRdb call of TRBD1 cannot be checked. The germline CDR1 and CDR2 sequences are SGHAT and FQNNGV. The CDR3 is 15 residues long. The CDR3 reads CASSPPDRGWETQYF.

According to its frequency, this clonotype is medium-sized. This sequence joins TRBV29-1 and TRBJ2-1; the TCRdb D gene call, TRBD1, has no DNA to confirm it. CDR1 and CDR2 from the germline V gene are SQVTM and ANQGSEA. The length of the CDR3 is 15 residues. The CDR3 sequence: CSVEGDQGFYNEQFF.

The chain uses TRBV21-1 and TRBJ2-5. TRBV21-1 is reported as a pseudogene. The CDR3 has 14 residues. The CDR3 region is CASSKGLLVETQYF.

The chain recombines TRBV12-3 or TRBV12-4 with TRBJ2-2; the TCRdb call, TRBD2, lacks DNA for checking. The CDR3 sequence is 15 residues long. CDR3 amino acids: CASSLSPSSTGELFF.

The V and J genes are TRBV2 and TRBJ2-6; TCRdb indicates TRBD2, and absent DNA this call remains unverified. CDR1 and CDR2 from the germline V gene are SNHLY and FYNNEI. The length of the CDR3 is 17 residues. The CDR3 is CASRGLAESSGANVLTF.

By frequency, this clonotype is medium-sized. The CDR3 spells CSAGTGGREQYF. V and J are TRBV29-1 and TRBJ2-7; TCRdb reports TRBD1, a call that lacks DNA to check it against. Looked up from germline, CDR1 is SQVTM and CDR2 is ANQGSEA. The CDR3 is 12 amino acids.

Its frequency marks this clonotype as medium-sized. The chain has TRBV29-1 and TRBJ2-3; TCRdb indicates TRBD1, and absent DNA this call remains unverified. Germline lookup yields CDR1 SQVTM and CDR2 ANQGSEA. This CDR3 region has 15 residues. CDR3 amino acids: CSVEDKGYGTDTQYF.

This clonotype is called medium-sized (0.01 to 0.1%) based on its frequency. J is TRBJ1-2 and V is TRBV27; TCRdb's D gene call, TRBD1, goes unchecked for lack of DNA. There are 16 residues in the CDR3. In germline, CDR1 is MNHEY, CDR2 SMNVEV (reference sequence). The CDR3 here is CASSLSTGLTNYGYTF.

By frequency, this clonotype registers medium-sized. This rearrangement joins TRBV30 to TRBJ2-1; the TRBD1 assignment by TCRdb is unverifiable without DNA. The germline CDR1 and CDR2 sequences are GTSNPN and SVGIG (reference sequence). The length of the CDR3 is 13 residues. CDR3 sequence reads: CAWSPGTGNEQFF.

According to its frequency, this clonotype is medium-sized. This chain uses TRBV27 with TRBJ2-7; as DNA is missing, the TRBD1 call by TCRdb cannot be tested. The CDR3 runs 14 residues. Germline V gene data show CDR1 as MNHEY and CDR2 as SMNVEV (reference sequence). Here the CDR3 reads CASSFQGASDEQYF.

The chain joins TRBV29-1 to TRBJ2-1. From germline, CDR1 is SQVTM and CDR2 ANQGSEA. The CDR3 loop spans 14 amino acids. CDR3 sequence reads: CSVERGGPYNEQFF.

V usage is TRBV13 and J usage is TRBJ1-2; TCRdb proposes TRBD1, but this gene call is untestable without DNA. Germline CDR1 and CDR2: PRHDT and FYEKMQ (reference sequence). CDR3 length: 15 residues. The CDR3 here is CASSFRNRGPYGYTF.

This clonotype is deemed medium-sized by its frequency. The V and J genes are TRBV7-9 and TRBJ2-5; the D call from TCRdb, TRBD1, cannot be confirmed without DNA. Germline CDR1 is SEHNR and CDR2 is FQNEAQ (reference sequence). The CDR3 covers 16 residues. CDR3 in amino acids: CASSSNRVSGQETQYF. Based on the CDR3 plus reference TRBV7-9 and TRBJ2-5, the full variable domain is DTGVSQNPRHKITKRGQNVTFRCDPISEHNRLYWYRQTLGQGPEFLTYFQNEAQLEKSRLLSDRFSAERPKGSFSTLEIQRTEQGDSAMYLCASSSNRVSGQETQYFGPGTRLLVL.

The chain uses TRBV7-8 and TRBJ2-1. This CDR3 is 15 amino acids long. Germline CDR1 SGHVS, CDR2 FQNEAQ. The CDR3 spells CASSPVSSSGNEQFF.

The J gene is TRBJ2-1, the V gene TRBV29-1; TCRdb proposes TRBD2, but this gene call is untestable without DNA. Germline CDR1 reads SQVTM; CDR2 reads ANQGSEA. This CDR3 has 14 amino acids. This CDR3 reads CSVEGLGVGDEQFF.

This clonotype counts as medium-sized by frequency. The J gene is TRBJ2-1, the V gene TRBV5-1; TCRdb lists TRBD2, though no DNA is available to test this call. The germline CDR1 and CDR2 sequences are SGHRS and YFSETQ. There are 15 residues in the CDR3. The CDR3 sequence: CASSFGSGSMDEQFF.

This clonotype is labeled medium-sized based on frequency. The CDR3 loop reads CSVETQIYNEQFF. The V call is TRBV29-1, the J call TRBJ2-1. The CDR3 runs to 13 residues. In germline, CDR1 is SQVTM, CDR2 ANQGSEA.

This chain links TRBV6-2 or TRBV6-3 with TRBJ2-1; the D call of TRBD1 rests on TCRdb alone, since no DNA is present to check it. This CDR3 has 14 residues. Germline CDR1 reads MNHEY; CDR2 reads SVGEGT. This CDR3 is CASTPTPPLDSRFF.

This clonotype ranks as medium-sized in terms of frequency. The chain employs TRBV12-3 or TRBV12-4 and TRBJ2-1. The CDR3 is made up of 14 amino acids. The CDR3: CASSLTSSYNEQFF.

This clonotype registers medium-sized (0.01 to 0.1%) by frequency. The gene calls are TRBV12-5 and TRBJ2-1. Germline V CDR1 and CDR2: LGHNT, FRNRAP. The CDR3 has 16 amino acids. Here the CDR3 reads CASGRPDVSSYNEQFF.

This clonotype is called medium-sized (0.01 to 0.1%) based on its frequency. This chain joins TRBV4-3 and TRBJ2-5; TCRdb calls TRBD1, which cannot be checked without DNA. The CDR3 length is 15 residues. The germline V gene has CDR1 LGHNA and CDR2 YSLEER. The CDR3 protein is CASSQDGDGQETQYF.

By frequency, this clonotype registers medium-sized. The rearrangement joins TRBV29-1 to TRBJ2-1; the D call of TRBD2 rests on TCRdb alone, since no DNA is present to check it. The CDR3 extends over 15 amino acids. CDR1 is SQVTM and CDR2 is ANQGSEA in the germline V gene. The CDR3 is CSVEELLARYNEQFF.

The chain is built from TRBV29-1 and TRBJ2-1; with no DNA, the TCRdb D assignment of TRBD2 cannot be verified. The CDR3 runs to 20 residues. CDR1 and CDR2 (germline): SQVTM, ANQGSEA. The CDR3 loop reads CSVEGGGGPADLPSYNEQFF.

Its frequency marks this clonotype as medium-sized. This sequence joins TRBV19 and TRBJ1-2; TCRdb gives TRBD1 as the D gene, but with no DNA this cannot be confirmed. The germline V gene has CDR1 LNHDA and CDR2 SQIVND (reference sequence). The CDR3 totals 15 residues. The CDR3 spells CASNPGATSLKGYTF.

This clonotype is called medium-sized (0.01 to 0.1%) based on its frequency. This chain's CDR3 is CASSYPLGLSALYTDTQYF. The J gene is TRBJ2-3, the V gene TRBV6-2 or TRBV6-3; TCRdb gives TRBD2 as the D gene, but with no DNA this cannot be confirmed. CDR3 length: 19 amino acids. CDR1 MNHEY and CDR2 SVGEGT come from the germline V gene.